The source of this T cell receptor beta chain is a study of cytomegalovirus exposure and HLA in healthy donors. At the level of the study: Genotyping showed about 80% of approximately 430 donors falling in the Caucasian-associated ancestry cluster. Regarding the study as a whole: Follow-up analysis found HLA locus-dependent TCR association rates, highest for DRB1 and lowest for HLA-C. Immune exposure information available was restricted to CMV serostatus.

The CDR3 runs to 18 residues. CDR1 is SGDLS and CDR2 is YYNGEE in the germline V gene. The V and J ends lost 0 bases and 2 bases, in that order; junction bases with no gene match: 8. This clone was seen just once. What it binds is unknown. Both 60 Vbeta primers and 13 Jbeta primers went into the PCR. Profiling relied on immunoSEQ multiplex PCR, and the TCRdb table lists in-frame clones only, not all of them. The sample lists about 150,000 clones; approximately 81% were seen once. The clonotype was recovered from a young man in good health and CMV-seronegative. This chain uses TRBV9 with TRBJ2-3; TRBD1 aligns across 11 bases. Input material: PBMCs. CDR3 sequence (DNA): TGTGCCAGCAGCGTAGTACCGAGGGACAGGGGGATCACAGATACGCAGTATTTT. Translated, it gives CASSVVPRDRGITDTQYF.